This T cell receptor beta chain was obtained from a study of shared clonotypes between healthy human individuals. As for the study in general: The donors, two women and three men, were aged 18 to 49.

As concerns this clone: Its antigen is still unknown.

The germline V gene encodes CDR1 SGHVS and CDR2 FQNEAQ. V lost 1 base and J lost 6, with 10 bases in between. This CDR3 spans 13 amino acids. Clones were sequenced by immunoSEQ multiplex PCR, and TCRdb holds only the in-frame ones, with some missing. The data show about 1.5 million clones, 98% seen once. Study-level findings and limits: Represented diversity (both genetic and exposure-history) was limited by the small number of donors. Estimated richness was generally greater in naive than memory subsets. Among donors, the sharing of clonotypes was expected to be influenced by sequencing depth.

The sequence was collected from a man aged 25 to 40 in good health. The sample consisted of naive CD4+ T cells sorted from blood. Subset specified: CD45RA+ positively selected. V gene TRBV7-8 combines with J gene TRBJ2-7; D is tentatively TRBD1 or TRBD2 (5 bases each). The CDR3 nucleotides read TGTGCCAGCAGCTTAGAAATCGGGACCGAGCAGTACTTC. This sequence encodes CASSLEIGTEQYF.